Below, 17 T cell receptor beta chains from the same sample are listed, as sequenced in a study of T cell responses to AZD1222 COVID-19 vaccine (dated by TCRdb to about 2021). In the paper's terms, the time point label means: baseline before first vaccination. Library preparation used the immunoSEQ multiplex PCR assay. This immuneACCESS table, as held by TCRdb, lists in-frame sequences with V and J called but not all clones. Of the missing ones, under half trace to an unresolved V gene in checked studies; the others have no known cause. Counted in this sample were about 60,000 clones; 86% of them appeared once. The ten largest clonotypes hold approximately 15% of the sample. The sample was peripheral blood, taken on day 0 of AZD1222 vaccination. The origin of the receptors is an adult in good health.

This clone was seen more than once but under ten times. V is TRBV4-3 and J is TRBJ2-7, with 7 positions matching TRBD2. V shed 0 bases and J 2 bases; nucleotides not matched to a gene: 7. CDR1 and CDR2 from the germline V gene are LGHNA and YSLEER. This CDR3 contains 16 residues. In DNA, the CDR3 is TGCGCCAGCAGCCAAGAGGGGGAGGGCGGGCCCTACGAGCAGTACTTC. This translates into CASSQEGEGGPYEQYF.

This chain joins TRBV28 and TRBJ1-2, with D perhaps matching TRBD1 (6 bases). Trimming took 5 bases from V and 1 from J, leaving 11 bases between them. This CDR3 contains 14 residues. The germline gives CDR1 MDHEN, CDR2 SYDVKM. The CDR3 coding sequence is TGTGCCAGCAGTGGACAGCTAGATAACTATGGCTACACCTTC. Encoded protein: CASSGQLDNYGYTF.

This clone has only a few counts. V is TRBV6-5 and J is TRBJ2-6; D uncertain. This CDR3 spans 14 amino acids. The V end was cut by 4 bases, the J end by 0 bases, with 4 bases between. Germline assignment: CDR1 MNHEY and CDR2 SVGAGI. CDR3 in amino acids: CASSLDSGANVLTF. The CDR3 nucleotides are TGTGCCAGCAGTTTAGACTCTGGGGCCAACGTCCTGACTTTC.

This chain connects TRBV4-2 to TRBJ2-7, with 10 bases aligning to TRBD2. The CDR3 sequence is 16 residues long. V was clipped by 2 bases and J by 5 bases; unmatched bases: 9. Germline values: CDR1 LGHNA, CDR2 YNFKEQ. The CDR3 loop reads CASSQRPSGSVNEQYF. The CDR3 coding sequence is TGTGCCAGCAGCCAACGCCCTAGCGGGAGCGTGAACGAGCAGTACTTC.

V is TRBV5-1 and J is TRBJ2-5; D is unresolved. CDR3 length: 14 residues. Trimming took 3 bases from V and 3 from J, leaving 12 bases between them. CDR1 is SGHRS, CDR2 YFSETQ, per germline. The CDR3 DNA reads as TGCGCCAGCAGCTCAACGGTTAGCAAAGAGACCCAGTACTTC. This encodes CASSSTVSKETQYF.

The V and J genes are TRBV7-2 and TRBJ1-4, with 10 bases that match TRBD1. V lost 6 bases to trimming and J lost 10 bases; unmatched junction nucleotides: 14. Germline V gives CDR1 SGHTA, CDR2 FQGNSA. This CDR3 has 16 amino acids. The chain's CDR3 is CASRFSVTGGDGKLFF. CDR3 DNA sequence: TGTGCCAGCAGATTTTCCGTGACAGGGGGCGATGGAAAACTGTTTTTT. The full variable domain, completed using reference TRBV7-2 and TRBJ1-4, is GAGVSQSPSNKVTEKGKDVELRCDPISGHTALYWYRQSLGQGLEFLIYFQGNSAPDKSGLPSDRFSAERTGGSVSTLTIQRTQQEDSAVYLCASRFSVTGGDGKLFFGSGTQLSVL.

By sample share, this clone is medium-sized (0.01 to 0.1%). The chain couples TRBV27 to TRBJ2-1; TRBD1 matches at 8 bases. J was trimmed by 1 base and V by 1 base; bases with no gene match: 3. The CDR3 has 16 residues. Germline assignment: CDR1 MNHEY and CDR2 SMNVEV (reference sequence). The CDR3 coding sequence is TGTGCCAGCAGTTTATATGGACAGGGATCCTACAATGAGCAGTTCTTC. This codes for CASSLYGQGSYNEQFF.

This chain joins TRBV6-1 and TRBJ1-3, with unresolved D. This CDR3 has 15 residues. The V and J ends lost 2 bases and 3 bases respectively, with 11 bases between them. Germline V gives CDR1 MNHNS, CDR2 SASEGT. The CDR3, as DNA: TGTGCCAGCAGTGAAATCCCGGCGCTTGGAAACACCATATATTTT. It encodes CASSEIPALGNTIYF.

The chain joins TRBV5-4 to TRBJ1-6, with TRBD1 matching over 7 bases. V was pared by 0 bases and J by 7 bases, with 7 bases of the junction left unmatched. CDR1 is SGHNT, CDR2 YYREEE, per germline (reference sequence). The CDR3 spans 16 residues. DNA for the CDR3: TGTGCCAGCAGCTTGGAGCGAGGGGGCAGGAATTCACCCCTCCACTTT. It translates to CASSLERGGRNSPLHF.

In DNA, the CDR3 is TGTGCCAGCTCACCACCGGGGCTAGCGGGAGGTTGGAATGAGCAGTTCTTC. This sequence encodes CASSPPGLAGGWNEQFF. The chain combines TRBV18 with TRBJ2-1, with TRBD2 identical over 11 bases. The CDR3 has 17 amino acids. V lost 0 bases to trimming and J lost 7 bases; unmatched junction nucleotides: 8. Germline V lookup: CDR1 KGHSH, CDR2 LQKENI.

The chain has TRBV7-2 and TRBJ1-2, with D uncertain. The germline V and J ends were trimmed by 4 bases and 6 bases, with 21 bases remaining between them. This CDR3 comprises 16 residues. Germline CDR1 is SGHTA and CDR2 is FQGNSA. DNA for the CDR3: TGTGCCAGCAGCTCCGGCCTTGGCGGTCGTTTTGATGGCTACACCTTC. Amino acids: CASSSGLGGRFDGYTF.

The sample holds one count of this clone. The rearrangement uses TRBV28 and TRBJ2-7, with 12 bases identical to TRBD1. The J segment lost 4 bases and the V segment lost 7 bases, leaving 5 bases of the junction unmatched. The CDR3 sequence is 14 residues long. The germline V gene encodes CDR1 MDHEN and CDR2 SYDVKM. CDR3 region: CASTGTGGFYEQYF. The CDR3 nucleotides read TGTGCCAGCACCGGGACAGGGGGCTTTTACGAGCAGTACTTC.

V is TRBV2 and J is TRBJ2-1; no clear D. The germline V gene has CDR1 SNHLY and CDR2 FYNNEI. Trimming took off 3 bases at V and 2 bases at J, with 2 bases between the two ends. This CDR3 has 12 residues. In nucleotides, the CDR3 is TGTGCCAGCAGTGACACCTACAATGAGCAGTTCTTC. Its protein product is CASSDTYNEQFF.

CDR3 DNA sequence: TGTGCCAGTATACACGGTAACACTGAAGCTTTCTTT. It specifies CASIHGNTEAFF. The gene calls are TRBV19 and TRBJ1-1; D unresolved. The CDR3 extends over 12 amino acids. Trimming took off 7 bases at V and 2 bases at J, with 8 bases between the two ends. Germline V gene sequence: CDR1 LNHDA, CDR2 SQIVND (reference sequence).

The chain uses TRBV2 and TRBJ1-1; no firm D call. The CDR3 has 14 amino acids. The V and J ends lost 7 bases and 0 bases respectively, with 12 bases between them. The V gene's germline CDR1 is SNHLY and CDR2 FYNNEI. The CDR3 is CASTLRSMNTEAFF. The CDR3 DNA follows: TGTGCCAGCACCCTCCGCAGTATGAACACTGAAGCTTTCTTT.

This clone has just one count. The V call is TRBV30, the J call TRBJ2-2, with TRBD2 matching over 8 bases. The CDR3 runs 14 residues. J lost 5 bases, V lost 2 bases, and 4 bases had no gene match. Looked up from germline, CDR1 is GTSNPN and CDR2 is SVGIG (reference sequence). The chain's CDR3 is CAWSIGGGTGELFF. CDR3 nucleotides: TGTGCCTGGAGTATCGGGGGGGGAACCGGGGAGCTGTTTTTT.

About this clone: The same CDR3 arises from other DNA sequences in this sample as well. CDR3 loop: CASSPGGGGEKLFF. The CDR3 DNA follows: TGTGCCAGCTCACCAGGAGGGGGAGGTGAAAAACTGTTTTTT. This chain uses TRBV18 with TRBJ1-4, with D possibly matching TRBD1 (6 bases). V lost 2 bases and J lost 7, with 11 bases in between. Germline V gene sequence: CDR1 KGHSH, CDR2 LQKENI. The CDR3 has 14 residues. The whole variable domain, remainder taken from reference TRBV18 and TRBJ1-4, is NAGVMQNPRHLVRRRGQEARLRCSPMKGHSHVYWYRQLPEEGLKFMVYLQKENIIDESGMPKERFSAEFPKEGPSILRIQQVVRGDSAAYFCASSPGGGGEKLFFGSGTQLSVL.